Listed here are 32 T cell receptor beta chains from one sample, sequenced in a study of shared clonotypes between healthy human individuals. TCRdb's copy holds only in-frame clones and misses some; the assay was immunoSEQ multiplex PCR. The sample has around 2,000,000 clones, over 85% seen once. Naive CD8 cells comprised CD45RO-negative, CCR7-positively selected cells, excluding terminally differentiated effector memory CD45RA+ cells. Material for sequencing was naive CD8+ T cells sorted from blood. The receptors were sampled from a man aged 18 to 29 in good health.

The chain links TRBV5-4 to TRBJ2-5; TRBD1 matches at 7 bases. V dropped 4 bases and J dropped 5; count of bases not matched to a gene: 5. The CDR3 covers 13 residues. The germline gives CDR1 SGHNT, CDR2 YYREEE (reference sequence). In nucleotides, the CDR3 is TGTGCCAGCAGCCCCGGGACAGACGAGACCCAGTACTTC. Its protein is CASSPGTDETQYF.

This chain links TRBV11-2 with TRBJ2-7; unclear D gene. V was clipped by 3 bases and J by 5 bases, with 17 bases between them. Germline assignment: CDR1 SGHAT and CDR2 FQNNGV. This CDR3 has 15 amino acids. The CDR3 DNA sequence: TGTGCCAGCAGCTTGGGTATATACAGAATCAACGAGCAGTACTTC. Amino acid sequence: CASSLGIYRINEQYF.

This clone was seen a single time. The genes are TRBV27 and TRBJ2-1; D gene unclear. Trimming pared 2 bases from V and 6 bases from J, leaving 14 bases between. This CDR3 is 15 amino acids long. Germline assignment: CDR1 MNHEY and CDR2 SMNVEV (reference sequence). This CDR3 is CASSLAQPLGNEQFF. CDR3 in DNA: TGTGCCAGCAGTTTAGCACAGCCCCTCGGCAATGAGCAGTTCTTC.

The chain carries TRBV4-1 and TRBJ2-1; 7 nucleotides match TRBD2. The CDR3 extends over 14 amino acids. Trimming at V came to 2 bases and at J to 8 bases, leaving 6 bases not matched to a gene. Germline V gene data show CDR1 as MGHRA and CDR2 as YSYEKL. CDR3 coding DNA: TGCGCCAGCAGCCAATTTCGTGGGGGGGATGAGCAGTTCTTC. Translating gives CASSQFRGGDEQFF.

Written as DNA, the CDR3 is TGTGCCAGCAGTGAGAGACAGCCGGATACGCAGTATTTT. Its translation is CASSERQPDTQYF. J is TRBJ2-3 and V is TRBV25-1; tentative D call: TRBD1 (5 bases). CDR1 and CDR2 (germline): MGHDK, SYGVNS. V was clipped by 3 bases and J by 6 bases, with 10 bases between them. The CDR3 is 13 amino acids.

This clone showed up just once. CDR3 region: CASSPPRLGAEVGAFF. As DNA, the CDR3 is TGTGCCAGCAGCCCGCCGCGATTGGGGGCTGAGGTTGGGGCTTTCTTT. The chain is built from TRBV13 and TRBJ1-1; a weak D match, TRBD1 (6 bases). Trimming took off 5 bases at V and 11 bases at J, with 27 bases between the two ends. The CDR3 consists of 16 residues. Germline V gives CDR1 PRHDT, CDR2 FYEKMQ (reference sequence).

Concerning this clone: Other DNA sequences in this sample translate to the same CDR3. This chain links TRBV27 with TRBJ2-3, with 7 bases lining up with TRBD1. Trimming at V came to 3 bases and at J to 4 bases, leaving 1 base not matched to a gene. CDR1 MNHEY and CDR2 SMNVEV come from the germline V gene (reference sequence). CDR3 length: 13 residues. CDR3 bases: TGTGCCAGCAGTTTTAGGGGGCCAGATACGCAGTATTTT. Translating gives CASSFRGPDTQYF.

The genes are TRBV7-9 and TRBJ1-2; 12 bases agree with TRBD1. This CDR3 contains 16 residues. Germline loops: CDR1 SEHNR, CDR2 FQNEAQ (reference sequence). V was pared by 3 bases and J by 4 bases, with 6 bases of the junction left unmatched. In DNA form, the CDR3 reads TGTGCCAGCAGCTTTGCCGGGACAGGGGGCGGCTATGGCTACACCTTC. It codes for CASSFAGTGGGYGYTF.

The V and J genes are TRBV6-6 and TRBJ1-6, with 9 nucleotides matching TRBD1. There are 15 residues in the CDR3. Germline V lookup: CDR1 MNHNY, CDR2 SVGAGI (reference sequence). J lost 8 bases, V lost 6 bases, and 8 bases had no gene match. CDR3 DNA sequence: TGTGCCAGCAGGGGGACAGGGATGATTGATTCACCCCTCCACTTT. It is translated as CASRGTGMIDSPLHF.

The CDR3 is CASSHGVYEQYF. CDR3 coding DNA: TGTGCCAGCAGCCACGGGGTTTACGAGCAGTACTTC. V usage is TRBV5-8 and J usage is TRBJ2-7; a weak D match, TRBD2 (5 bases). Germline CDR1 reads SGHTS; CDR2 reads YDEGEE. The CDR3 is made up of 12 amino acids. Deletions cut 4 bases from V and 4 bases from J, with 9 bases between.

The genes are TRBV7-6 and TRBJ2-1; 11 bases are a match to TRBD1. The CDR3 runs 15 residues. The V and J ends lost 1 base and 5 bases, in that order; junction bases with no gene match: 1. CDR1 and CDR2 from the germline V gene are SGHVS and FNYEAQ. The CDR3 DNA follows: TGTGCCAGCAGCTTAGGGGGACAGGGGGACAATGAGCAGTTCTTC. Translating it yields CASSLGGQGDNEQFF. Full variable domain (outside the CDR3, taken from reference TRBV7-6 and TRBJ2-1): GAGVSQSPRYKVTKRGQDVALRCDPISGHVSLYWYRQALGQGPEFLTYFNYEAQQDKSGLPNDRFSAERPEGSISTLTIQRTEQRDSAMYRCASSLGGQGDNEQFFGPGTRLTVL.

The chain employs TRBV6-5 and TRBJ1-6; 7 nucleotides align to TRBD1. This CDR3 is built from 13 residues. Unmatched junction bases numbered 2, after V lost 5 bases and J lost 7 bases. Germline CDR1 reads MNHEY; CDR2 reads SVGAGI. The CDR3 DNA reads as TGTGCCAGCAGTCTGACAGGGAATTCACCCCTCCACTTT. Translation: CASSLTGNSPLHF.

CDR3 DNA: TGTGCCAGCAGCGCTCACTCAGGGGGCGGTTGGGGCTACACCTTC. It translates to CASSAHSGGGWGYTF. The genes are TRBV28 and TRBJ1-2; 8 nucleotides match TRBD1. CDR1 and CDR2 from the germline V gene are MDHEN and SYDVKM. The CDR3 contains 15 residues. The V and J ends lost 6 bases and 8 bases, in that order; junction bases with no gene match: 14.

The rearrangement links TRBV10-3 to TRBJ1-4; possibly TRBD1 for D (5 bases). Germline lookup yields CDR1 ENHRY and CDR2 SYGVKD. This CDR3 has 16 residues. V lost 10 bases and J lost 2, with 20 bases in between. The CDR3 is CATKGGREVTNEKLFF. The DNA of the CDR3 is TGTGCCACCAAGGGTGGCAGGGAAGTTACTAATGAAAAACTGTTTTTT.

The chain recombines TRBV19 with TRBJ1-5, with 7 bases identical to TRBD1. The CDR3 consists of 15 residues. Germline V lookup: CDR1 LNHDA, CDR2 SQIVND (reference sequence). V was pared by 2 bases and J by 7 bases, with 8 bases of the junction left unmatched. The CDR3 DNA is TGTGCCAGTAGTATACTGGAGGGGGCAGGACAGCCCCAGCATTTT. This translates into CASSILEGAGQPQHF.

For this clone: This specimen includes other DNA sequences encoding the same CDR3. CDR3 nucleotide sequence: TGTGCCAGCTCACCCCCGGACATAACCTACGAGCAGTACTTC. This translates into CASSPPDITYEQYF. The chain uses TRBV18 and TRBJ2-7, with D perhaps TRBD1 (5 bases). The CDR3 extends over 14 amino acids. Trimming took 3 bases from V and 2 from J, leaving 11 bases between them. In germline, CDR1 is KGHSH, CDR2 LQKENI.

For this clone: Other DNA sequences of this sample code for an identical CDR3. This chain links TRBV19 with TRBJ1-1; D is uncertain. Trimming removed 1 base at V and 2 bases at J, with 5 bases between. The CDR3 covers 13 residues. The V gene's germline CDR1 is LNHDA and CDR2 SQIVND (reference sequence). The CDR3 sequence is CASSIGRNTEAFF. The DNA of the CDR3 is TGTGCCAGTAGTATAGGCCGAAACACTGAAGCTTTCTTT.

The chain recombines TRBV25-1 with TRBJ2-5, with 9 bases identical to TRBD1. The CDR3 has 16 residues. CDR1 and CDR2 from the germline V gene are MGHDK and SYGVNS. Trimming at V came to 4 bases and at J to 1 base, leaving 7 bases not matched to a gene. The CDR3 region has the DNA TGTGCCAGCAGTGTGCGGACAGGGGAATTCCAAGAGACCCAGTACTTC. Translation gives CASSVRTGEFQETQYF.

V is TRBV9 and J is TRBJ2-7; D is unclear. V was pared by 1 base and J by 4 bases, with 12 bases between. CDR1 SGDLS and CDR2 YYNGEE come from the germline V gene. CDR3 length: 14 residues. The CDR3 bases are TGTGCCAGCAGCGTATACGGGTCCCCGTACGAGCAGTACTTC. Its translation is CASSVYGSPYEQYF. Full variable domain (rest looked up from reference TRBV9 and TRBJ2-7): DSGVTQTPKHLITATGQRVTLRCSPRSGDLSVYWYQQSLDQGLQFLIQYYNGEERAKGNILERFSAQQFPDLHSELNLSSLELGDSALYFCASSVYGSPYEQYFGPGTRLTVT.

Remarks on this clone: This same CDR3 is encoded by further DNA sequences in the sample. The chain carries TRBV29-1 and TRBJ1-2; the D is unclear. This CDR3 region has 12 residues. V gave up 4 bases and J gave up 0 bases, with 6 bases separating them. Germline-derived CDR1 and CDR2 are SQVTM and ANQGSEA. DNA for the CDR3: TGCAGCGTTGTCGGGTCTAACTATGGCTACACCTTC. The encoded protein is CSVVGSNYGYTF.

A note on this clone: Other DNA variants within this sample encode the same CDR3. This chain connects TRBV5-6 to TRBJ2-7; D is perhaps TRBD1 or TRBD2 (5 bases each). CDR1 SGHDT and CDR2 YYEEEE come from the germline V gene. Trimming took off 3 bases at V and 0 bases at J, with 10 bases between the two ends. The length of the CDR3 is 14 residues. In nucleotides, the CDR3 is TGTGCCAGCAGCTCGGCAGGGAGCTCCTACGAGCAGTACTTC. This codes for CASSSAGSSYEQYF.

The chain uses TRBV5-1 and TRBJ2-1; TRBD2 is a possible D gene (6 bases). The CDR3 spans 15 residues. Trimming pared 5 bases from V and 4 bases from J, leaving 16 bases between. The germline CDR1 and CDR2 sequences are SGHRS and YFSETQ. The CDR3 region has the DNA TGCGCCAGCAGTTGGGAGGTCCCAACTTACAATGAGCAGTTCTTC. Encoded protein: CASSWEVPTYNEQFF.

V gene TRBV10-3 combines with J gene TRBJ2-4; weak D call: TRBD2 (5 bases). CDR1 is ENHRY, CDR2 SYGVKD, per germline. The CDR3 runs 15 residues. V lost 6 bases to trimming and J lost 1 base, with 13 bases between them. CDR3 in DNA: TGTGCCATCAGCCCTCGGGGTTTGGCCAAAAACATTCAGTACTTC. Its translation is CAISPRGLAKNIQYF.

A note on this clone: This same CDR3 is encoded by further DNA sequences in the sample. The CDR3 protein is CASSVEWLAGGTDTQYF. The CDR3 region has the DNA TGTGCCAGCAGCGTAGAATGGCTAGCGGGGGGTACAGATACGCAGTATTTT. The chain is built from TRBV9 and TRBJ2-3, with 11 positions matching TRBD2. Germline V gene sequence: CDR1 SGDLS, CDR2 YYNGEE. J lost 3 bases, V lost 0 bases, and 6 bases had no gene match. The CDR3 extends over 17 amino acids.

The V call is TRBV6-5, the J call TRBJ1-6; D is ambiguous. Trimming pared 0 bases from V and 2 bases from J, leaving 5 bases between. The germline V gene has CDR1 MNHEY and CDR2 SVGAGI. This CDR3 spans 15 amino acids. In DNA form, the CDR3 reads TGTGCCAGCAGTTACTCGATGGCCTATAATTCACCCCTCCACTTT. It translates to CASSYSMAYNSPLHF.

The genes are TRBV6-5 and TRBJ2-3, with D possibly matching TRBD1 (6 bases). Trimming took off 3 bases at V and 4 bases at J, with 14 bases between the two ends. Germline V gives CDR1 MNHEY, CDR2 SVGAGI. The CDR3 is 15 amino acids. DNA of the CDR3: TGTGCCAGCAGTTATTCGACAGGTCCGGCAGATACGCAGTATTTT. It codes for CASSYSTGPADTQYF.

The V call is TRBV30, the J call TRBJ2-7; 9 bases match TRBD2. Trimming took 5 bases from V and 6 from J; bases not matched to a gene: 8. CDR3 length: 13 residues. Germline-derived CDR1 and CDR2 are GTSNPN and SVGIG (reference sequence). The CDR3 is CAWGGLAGGEQYF. The CDR3 DNA sequence: TGTGCCTGGGGGGGACTAGCCGGAGGCGAGCAGTACTTC.

V gene TRBV7-6 combines with J gene TRBJ2-1; 8 nucleotides agree with TRBD2. The CDR3 consists of 15 residues. Per the germline V gene, CDR1 is SGHVS and CDR2 is FNYEAQ. V lost 3 bases and J lost 6; bases outside the gene matches: 7. The CDR3 coding sequence is TGTGCCAGCAGCTTTAGACTAGCGATGCTCAATGAGCAGTTCTTC. It encodes CASSFRLAMLNEQFF.

This sequence joins TRBV9 and TRBJ1-1; 7 bases map to TRBD1. V shed 0 bases and J 2 bases; nucleotides not matched to a gene: 4. The CDR3 contains 15 residues. Germline CDR1 and CDR2: SGDLS and YYNGEE. In DNA form, the CDR3 reads TGTGCCAGCAGCGTAGGGGGGACAGCAAACACTGAAGCTTTCTTT. Protein product: CASSVGGTANTEAFF.

The rearrangement uses TRBV5-8 and TRBJ2-1, with D possibly being TRBD1 (6 bases). The V and J ends lost 0 bases and 3 bases respectively, with 10 bases between them. The CDR3 extends over 15 amino acids. Germline assignment: CDR1 SGHTS and CDR2 YDEGEE. The CDR3 spells CASSLEQGYYNEQFF. CDR3 nucleotide sequence: TGTGCCAGCAGCTTGGAACAGGGTTACTACAATGAGCAGTTCTTC.

The rearrangement links TRBV7-9 to TRBJ1-2, with a possible D match to TRBD1 (6 bases). Trimming removed 2 bases at V and 3 bases at J, with 16 bases between. In germline, CDR1 is SEHNR, CDR2 FQNEAQ (reference sequence). The CDR3 sequence is 16 residues long. The CDR3 spells CASSLSTEGVDYGYTF. As DNA, the CDR3 is TGTGCCAGCAGCTTATCAACGGAGGGGGTGGACTATGGCTACACCTTC.

The chain links TRBV7-9 to TRBJ2-2; the match to TRBD2 covers 12 bases. Germline V gene sequence: CDR1 SEHNR, CDR2 FQNEAQ (reference sequence). After removal of 3 bases from V and 5 bases from J, the junction contained 4 bases not matched to a gene. This CDR3 region has 16 residues. Written as DNA, the CDR3 is TGTGCCAGCAGCTTCGTCGGACTAGCGGGAACCGGGGAGCTGTTTTTT. Protein: CASSFVGLAGTGELFF.